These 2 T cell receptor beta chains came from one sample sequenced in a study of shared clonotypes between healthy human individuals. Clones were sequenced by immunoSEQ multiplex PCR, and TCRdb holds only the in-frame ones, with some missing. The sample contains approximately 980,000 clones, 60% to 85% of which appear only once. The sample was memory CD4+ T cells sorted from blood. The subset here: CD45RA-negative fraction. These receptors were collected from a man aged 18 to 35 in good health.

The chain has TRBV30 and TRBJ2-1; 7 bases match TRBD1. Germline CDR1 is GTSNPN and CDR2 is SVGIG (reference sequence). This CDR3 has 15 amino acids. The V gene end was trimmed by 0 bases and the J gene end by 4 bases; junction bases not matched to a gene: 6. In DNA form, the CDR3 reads TGTGCCTGGAGTGTACAGGGGTCAGTGTACAATGAGCAGTTCTTC. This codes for CAWSVQGSVYNEQFF.

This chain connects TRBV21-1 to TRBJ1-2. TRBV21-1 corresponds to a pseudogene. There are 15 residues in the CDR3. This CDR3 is CASSKVAGFNYGYTF. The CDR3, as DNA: TGTGCCAGCAGCAAAGTTGCCGGGTTTAACTATGGCTACACCTTC.